This TCR beta chain was recorded in a study of CD8 T cells in ankylosing spondylitis. Germline V lookup: CDR1 SEHNR, CDR2 FQNEAQ (reference sequence). There are 16 residues in the CDR3. The V end was cut by 2 bases, the J end by 3 bases, with 14 bases between. TCRdb itself ran the 5' RACE reads through MiXCR, one entry per CDR3 protein. Here the sample spans about 110,000 distinct CDR3 sequences, around 24% being singletons. This receptor was obtained from a male donor with ankylosing spondylitis. Sequenced sample: synovial fluid, either unsorted or a sorted T cell fraction (not recorded which). The chain carries TRBV7-9 and TRBJ2-4, with D possibly matching TRBD2 (5 bases). As DNA, the CDR3 is TGTGCCAGCAGCTTATCTAAGGGAGAGGGCAAAAACATTCAGTACTTC. It specifies CASSLSKGEGKNIQYF.